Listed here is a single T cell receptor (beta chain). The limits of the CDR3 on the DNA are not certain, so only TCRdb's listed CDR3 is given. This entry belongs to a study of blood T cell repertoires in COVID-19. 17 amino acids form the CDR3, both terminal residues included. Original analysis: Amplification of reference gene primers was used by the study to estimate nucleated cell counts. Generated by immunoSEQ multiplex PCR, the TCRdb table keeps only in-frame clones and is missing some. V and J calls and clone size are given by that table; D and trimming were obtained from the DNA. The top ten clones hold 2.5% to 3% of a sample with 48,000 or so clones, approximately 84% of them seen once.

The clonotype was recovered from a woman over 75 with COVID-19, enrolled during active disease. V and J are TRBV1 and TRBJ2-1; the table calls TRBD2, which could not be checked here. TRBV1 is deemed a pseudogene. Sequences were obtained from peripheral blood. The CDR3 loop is CTSSGKWAGGSYNEQFF.